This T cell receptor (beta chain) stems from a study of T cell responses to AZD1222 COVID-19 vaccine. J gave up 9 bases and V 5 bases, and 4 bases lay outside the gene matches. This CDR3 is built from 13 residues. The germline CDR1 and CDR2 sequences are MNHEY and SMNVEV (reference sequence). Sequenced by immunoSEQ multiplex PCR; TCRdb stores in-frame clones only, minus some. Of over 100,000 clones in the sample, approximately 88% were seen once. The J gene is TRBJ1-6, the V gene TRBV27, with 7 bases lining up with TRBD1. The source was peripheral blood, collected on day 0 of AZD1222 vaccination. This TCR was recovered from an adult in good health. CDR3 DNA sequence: TGTGCCAGCAGTCCCGACAGGGTTTCACCCCTCCACTTT. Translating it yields CASSPDRVSPLHF.